This entry is about one TCR beta chain. The antigen is not known. V lost 2 bases and J lost 3; bases outside the gene matches: 5. This CDR3 is 15 amino acids long. CDR1 and CDR2 from the germline V gene are SEHNR and FQNEAQ (reference sequence). The sample is drawn from a study of OX40 agonist ivuxolimab in advanced cancers. About the study: Averaging 60 years in age, with a range of about 23 to 79, the cohort was approximately 83% male. Study-level results: The 0.1-3.0 mg/kg partial responders had among the lowest clonal expansion. Antigen specificity was not determined for the expanded peripheral T cells.

The data were produced by immunoSEQ multiplex PCR, yet TCRdb's version contains in-frame clones alone and is incomplete. This sample carries just under 65,000 clones, roughly 90% of them seen once, and the ten largest clones take roughly 1.1%. This sample comprised CD4+ or CD8+ T cells sorted from blood, obtained in a trial of the OX40 agonist ivuxolimab. This receptor was obtained from an adult with an advanced solid tumor such as melanoma, head and neck, liver or kidney cancer. This rearrangement joins TRBV7-9 to TRBJ2-3; 7 nucleotides agree with TRBD2. The CDR3, as DNA: TGTGCCAGCAGCTTACCTAGCGGAATTACAGATACGCAGTATTTT. Protein product: CASSLPSGITDTQYF.